This T cell receptor (beta chain) was sequenced for a study of T cells in Graves' hyperthyroidism and ophthalmopathy. Study at large: Blood was drawn when the patient was first diagnosed and still untreated. Study outcomes and limitations: Ophthalmopathy and stable hyperthyroidism were separated by a 13 V-J model.

Amplified TCR beta CDR3 regions came from RNA transcripts. First-round RT-PCR of the TCR CDR3 relied on the HTBI primer set. TCRdb redid the calling of the multiplex PCR reads with MiXCR, one entry per CDR3 protein. The top ten hold about 31% of the sample, which has more than 150,000 distinct CDR3 sequences, over 15% seen once. The definition of stable Graves' hyperthyroidism was no ophthalmopathy progression within 18 months. This clonotype turned up a few times. Its cognate antigen is unknown. Germline V gene data show CDR1 as MGHRA and CDR2 as YSYEKL. The CDR3 loop spans 15 amino acids. V shed 0 bases and J shed 0 bases, with 8 bases lying between them.

The receptor was derived from a woman aged 45-59 years with Graves' hyperthyroidism. This chain links TRBV4-1 with TRBJ1-1; D is undetermined. Sequencing input: blood. The CDR3 loop is CASSQEIQLNTEAFF. The CDR3 region has the DNA TGCGCCAGCAGCCAAGAGATTCAGTTGAACACTGAAGCTTTCTTT.